Following are 23 T cell receptor beta chains from one sample sequenced in a study of post-analysis software for immune sequencing data. Each TCR beta cDNA library carried unique molecular identifiers. In TCRdb, the PCR reads were re-called with MiXCR into one record per CDR3 protein. Among about 540,000 distinct CDR3 sequences listed, 30% to 40% were seen once. For these TCRs, the target antigens are not known. Study-wide results and limits: About five TRBV segments were more frequent in patients than controls; TRBV5-6, TRBV5-1 and TRBV20-1 belonged to this group.

The specimen was blood. These receptors came from a girl under 18 with multiple sclerosis.

Note on this clonotype: One base away lies a much larger clone, so this may be a sequencing read error. The V gene is TRBV29-1, the J gene TRBJ2-6; D gene uncertain. The V gene lost 0 bases and the J gene lost 2 bases, with 5 bases spanning the gap. CDR3 length: 14 residues. Per the germline V gene, CDR1 is SQVTM and CDR2 is ANQGSEA. CDR3 in DNA: TGCAGCGTTGAAGACAGCCCTGGGGCCAACGTCCTGACTTTC. This codes for CSVEDSPGANVLTF.

The CDR3 here is CSATLQGVYGYTF. The CDR3 region has the DNA TGCAGTGCTACGTTACAGGGAGTCTATGGCTACACCTTC. The chain employs TRBV20-1 and TRBJ1-2; maybe TRBD1 (6 bases). The V end lost 4 bases, the J end lost 4 bases, and 13 bases lay between the germline ends. CDR3 length: 13 residues. Looked up from germline, CDR1 is DFQATT and CDR2 is SNEGSKA (reference sequence).

In this sample, this clonotype turned up a few times. The CDR3 DNA reads TGTGCCAGCAGTCCGGGACAGGGGTTTAGCACAGATACGCAGTATTTT. It translates to CASSPGQGFSTDTQYF. The chain joins TRBV7-9 to TRBJ2-3, with 10 bases that match TRBD1. The germline gives CDR1 SEHNR, CDR2 FQNEAQ (reference sequence). The V segment lost 6 bases and the J segment 0 bases; nucleotides outside the gene matches: 6. The CDR3 has 16 amino acids.

This clonotype was counted at least ten times. The J gene is TRBJ2-1, the V gene TRBV6-4, with 8 bases matching TRBD1. CDR3 size: 15 residues. V shed 5 bases and J 3 bases; nucleotides not matched to a gene: 6. From germline, CDR1 is MRHNA and CDR2 SNTAGT. CDR3 region: CASSRGQGDYNEQFF. DNA for the CDR3: TGTGCCAGCAGTCGAGGACAGGGTGACTACAATGAGCAGTTCTTC.

This clonotype was seen a handful of times. V gene TRBV10-3 combines with J gene TRBJ2-3; 9 bases are shared with TRBD2. The CDR3 totals 19 residues. The ends lost 1 base at V and 2 bases at J; junction bases unmatched: 13. From germline, CDR1 is ENHRY and CDR2 SYGVKD. For the CDR3, the DNA is TGTGCCATCAGTGAGTTAAGGGTCGCAGCGGGGGGTGTCACAGATACGCAGTATTTT. Translated: CAISELRVAAGGVTDTQYF.

This clonotype was recorded a few times. V usage is TRBV25-1 and J usage is TRBJ1-5; D uncertain. The V and J ends lost 2 bases and 0 bases respectively, with 5 bases between them. This CDR3 is built from 14 residues. CDR1 MGHDK and CDR2 SYGVNS come from the germline V gene. DNA for the CDR3: TGTGCCAGCAGTGAACAGTATAGCAATCAGCCCCAGCATTTT. Its translation: CASSEQYSNQPQHF.

A few counts support this clonotype. The gene calls are TRBV4-2 and TRBJ2-1; TRBD2 aligns across 10 bases. With 2 bases clipped from V and 9 bases from J, the junction kept 7 bases outside the gene matches. Germline lookup yields CDR1 LGHNA and CDR2 YNFKEQ. The CDR3 has 15 amino acids. This CDR3 is CASSQNSGGLGEQFF. The CDR3 DNA reads TGTGCCAGCAGCCAAAATAGCGGGGGGCTAGGTGAGCAGTTCTTC.

There are many counts of this clonotype. This chain uses TRBV20-1 with TRBJ1-4; 8 bases map to TRBD1. The ends lost 5 bases at V and 4 bases at J; junction bases unmatched: 12. Germline loops: CDR1 DFQATT, CDR2 SNEGSKA (reference sequence). This CDR3 has 16 residues. CDR3 sequence: CSAEGPRDRINEKLFF. The CDR3, as DNA: TGCAGTGCTGAAGGACCCCGGGACAGGATTAATGAAAAACTGTTTTTT.

The chain combines TRBV20-1 with TRBJ2-3; D possibly uses TRBD1 or TRBD2 (6 bases each). This CDR3 region has 14 residues. The V gene lost 6 bases and the J gene lost 4 bases, with 17 bases spanning the gap. The germline gives CDR1 DFQATT, CDR2 SNEGSKA (reference sequence). CDR3 sequence: CSAPLGGRPDTQYF. CDR3 DNA: TGCAGTGCCCCCCTAGGGGGGCGGCCAGATACGCAGTATTTT.

The chain joins TRBV7-9 to TRBJ2-1; 7 bases line up with TRBD2. CDR3 size: 14 residues. CDR1 is SEHNR and CDR2 is FQNEAQ in the germline V gene (reference sequence). Trimming cost V 2 bases and J 6 bases; bases outside gene matches: 4. CDR3 residues: CASSLKGGSNEQFF. The CDR3 bases are TGTGCCAGCAGCTTAAAGGGCGGGAGCAATGAGCAGTTCTTC.

This chain connects TRBV21-1 to TRBJ1-6. TRBV21-1 is a pseudogene. The CDR3 spans 13 residues. Here the CDR3 DNA reads TGTGCCAGCAGCAAAGGACCCACTGAACCCCTCCACTTT. Translating it yields CASSKGPTEPLHF.

The chain links TRBV6-1 to TRBJ2-5; D possibly matches TRBD1 or TRBD2 (5 bases each). The CDR3 contains 17 residues. Germline CDR1 MNHNS, CDR2 SASEGT. V lost 6 bases to trimming and J lost 5 bases, with 25 bases between them. CDR3 bases: TGTGCCAGCAGCCGTCTGACCGGGGCCTTTAGAGGGGAGACCCAGTACTTC. Amino acid sequence: CASSRLTGAFRGETQYF.

As for this clonotype: One junction end disagrees with the germline gene, perhaps due to a read error. The chain recombines TRBV10-2 with TRBJ1-1; no reliable D call. The germline CDR1 and CDR2 sequences are WSHSY and SAAADI. CDR3 length: 14 amino acids. The CDR3 DNA reads TGCGCCTGCAGTGGAGGGCTTCGACTCACTGAAGCTTTCTTT. As protein: CACSGGLRLTEAFF.

The chain uses TRBV2 and TRBJ1-2, with TRBD1 matching over 8 bases. With V trimmed by 5 bases and J by 4 bases, 6 bases remained unmatched. The CDR3 sequence is 14 residues long. In germline, CDR1 is SNHLY, CDR2 FYNNEI. The CDR3 here is CASSWTGQSYGYTF. For the CDR3, the DNA is TGTGCCAGCAGTTGGACAGGGCAGAGCTATGGCTACACCTTC.

Ten or more counts support this clonotype. J is TRBJ2-1 and V is TRBV4-1; D is perhaps TRBD2 (5 bases). V dropped 1 base and J dropped 6 bases, with 13 bases sitting between them. This CDR3 is built from 15 residues. CDR1 and CDR2 (germline): MGHRA, YSYEKL. The CDR3 sequence: CASSQVARDFNEQFF. The CDR3, as DNA: TGCGCCAGCAGCCAAGTGGCGAGGGATTTCAATGAGCAGTTCTTC.

The sample holds a few counts of this clonotype. The V call is TRBV3-1, the J call TRBJ2-5; D is possibly TRBD2 (6 bases). This CDR3 spans 16 amino acids. Germline V gives CDR1 LGHDT, CDR2 YNNKEL (reference sequence). V was clipped by 1 base and J by 3 bases, with 15 bases between them. The CDR3 bases are TGTGCCAGCAGCCAAGTCGTCGGGGGACCTAAAGAGACCCAGTACTTC. It is translated as CASSQVVGGPKETQYF.

This clonotype has just one count. CDR3 sequence reads: CSAPELAGTSSYNEQFF. CDR3 nucleotide sequence: TGCAGTGCTCCAGAGCTAGCGGGGACTAGCTCCTACAATGAGCAGTTCTTC. V gene TRBV20-1 combines with J gene TRBJ2-1; 9 nucleotides match TRBD2. The CDR3 sequence is 17 residues long. J lost 0 bases, V lost 5 bases, and 11 bases had no gene match. Germline-derived CDR1 and CDR2 are DFQATT and SNEGSKA (reference sequence).

V is TRBV5-1 and J is TRBJ2-2; tentative D call: TRBD1 (6 bases). Looked up from germline, CDR1 is SGHRS and CDR2 is YFSETQ. The CDR3 is 17 amino acids. V dropped 4 bases and J dropped 0 bases, with 16 bases sitting between them. This CDR3 reads CASSLTTGTPNTGELFF. As DNA, the CDR3 is TGCGCCAGCAGCCTGACAACCGGGACACCGAACACCGGGGAGCTGTTTTTT.

With respect to this clonotype: A much larger clone differs from this one at a single base, so this may be a read error. This CDR3 is missing its conserved last phenylalanine or tryptophan, likely due to a read error. The chain couples TRBV6-5 to TRBJ1-2; 7 nucleotides align to TRBD1. The V gene end was trimmed by 6 bases and the J gene end by 3 bases; junction bases not matched to a gene: 10. CDR1 is MNHEY and CDR2 is SVGAGI in the germline V gene. This CDR3 is built from 15 residues. The CDR3: CASRDTGTEDYGYTL. CDR3 DNA: TGTGCCAGCAGGGATACCGGGACAGAAGACTATGGCTACACCCTC.

The chain links TRBV5-1 to TRBJ1-2; TRBD1 matches at 9 bases. The germline gives CDR1 SGHRS, CDR2 YFSETQ. V shed 0 bases and J 5 bases; nucleotides not matched to a gene: 2. This CDR3 contains 14 residues. For the CDR3, the DNA is TGCGCCAGCAGCTTGGGGACAGGGGATTATGGCTACACCTTC. Translating it yields CASSLGTGDYGYTF.

CDR3 DNA sequence: TGTGCCAGCAGCGGAGGGAGAGGGGATCAAGAGACCCAGTACTTC. It specifies CASSGGRGDQETQYF. The rearrangement uses TRBV2 and TRBJ2-5; D may be TRBD2 (6 bases). This CDR3 contains 15 residues. The V gene's germline CDR1 is SNHLY and CDR2 FYNNEI. V was shortened by 6 bases and J by 2 bases, with 16 bases between the two germline ends.

As DNA, the CDR3 is TGTGCCAGCAGCTTTAGGACTAGCGGGACCTCTAGCACAGATACGCAGTATTTT. Amino acid sequence: CASSFRTSGTSSTDTQYF. The rearrangement uses TRBV5-5 and TRBJ2-3, with 12 bases lining up with TRBD2. There are 18 residues in the CDR3. Germline V CDR1 and CDR2: SGHKS, YYEKEE (reference sequence). With 2 bases clipped from V and 0 bases from J, the junction kept 7 bases outside the gene matches.

The chain couples TRBV29-1 to TRBJ2-1; a possible D gene is TRBD2 (7 bases). Trimming shortened V by 7 bases and J by 9 bases, and 16 bases separated the two germline ends. This CDR3 is 12 amino acids long. CDR1 is SQVTM and CDR2 is ANQGSEA in the germline V gene. This CDR3 is CSGIGEGVEQFF. CDR3 nucleotide sequence: TGCAGCGGAATTGGGGAGGGGGTTGAGCAGTTCTTC.